The next 27 T cell receptor beta chains were all read from a single sample in a study of shared clonotypes between healthy human individuals. Terminally differentiated effector memory CD45RA+ cells were excluded from the naive CD8 cells, which were CD45RO-negative and positively selected for CCR7. Repertoires were generated with immunoSEQ multiplex PCR, while TCRdb's copy carries only in-frame clones and drops some. Of roughly 850,000 clones in the sample, 90% to 97% were seen once. The specimen sequenced was naive CD8+ T cells sorted from blood. Receptors were obtained from a man aged 25-45 years in good health.

The chain employs TRBV6-5 and TRBJ1-4, with D possibly matching TRBD1 (5 bases). Trimming took off 0 bases at V and 8 bases at J, with 7 bases between the two ends. Germline loops: CDR1 MNHEY, CDR2 SVGAGI. CDR3 length: 13 residues. CDR3 DNA sequence: TGTGCCAGCAGTTACTCATACAGGGAAAAACTGTTTTTT. This translates into CASSYSYREKLFF.

The rearrangement links TRBV6-5 to TRBJ2-1, with 12 bases identical to TRBD1. The CDR3 is 15 amino acids. Germline V gene sequence: CDR1 MNHEY, CDR2 SVGAGI. The V segment lost 4 bases and the J segment 7 bases; nucleotides outside the gene matches: 5. In nucleotides, the CDR3 is TGTGCCAGCAGTTCGGGACAGGGGGCTCGGAATGAGCAGTTCTTC. Protein sequence: CASSSGQGARNEQFF.

Turning to this clone: Additional DNA sequences in this sample encode the identical CDR3. V is TRBV7-2 and J is TRBJ2-7; 8 bases fit TRBD2. CDR3 length: 16 amino acids. The germline CDR1 and CDR2 sequences are SGHTA and FQGNSA. The trim removed 0 bases at V and 7 bases at J, leaving 11 bases unmatched. Written as DNA, the CDR3 is TGTGCCAGCAGCTTAGCATCAAGCGGGAGACTGCGAGAGCAGTACTTC. Amino acids: CASSLASSGRLREQYF.

The rearrangement links TRBV7-2 to TRBJ2-7, with 11 positions matching TRBD2. The ends lost 1 base at V and 2 bases at J; junction bases unmatched: 4. This CDR3 has 16 residues. CDR1 is SGHTA and CDR2 is FQGNSA in the germline V gene. The CDR3 reads CASSLGLSGRAYEQYF. The CDR3 DNA sequence: TGTGCCAGCAGCTTAGGTCTTAGCGGGAGGGCCTACGAGCAGTACTTC.

This clone was detected only once. The chain links TRBV29-1 to TRBJ2-1; D possibly corresponds to TRBD2 (7 bases). The CDR3 runs 16 residues. Trimming stripped 4 bases from V and 7 bases from J, with 23 bases between. In germline, CDR1 is SQVTM, CDR2 ANQGSEA. CDR3 in amino acids: CSVGWVAGNRANEQFF. As DNA, the CDR3 is TGCAGCGTTGGGTGGGTAGCGGGTAACAGGGCAAATGAGCAGTTCTTC.

V is TRBV5-6 and J is TRBJ2-7; D remains unclear. The ends were cut back, 1 base at V and 4 bases at J, with 6 bases in the middle. The CDR3 totals 12 residues. CDR1 and CDR2 (germline): SGHDT, YYEEEE. DNA of the CDR3: TGTGCCAGCAGCTTGTTGGATTACGAGCAGTACTTC. Translated: CASSLLDYEQYF.

The V call is TRBV5-1, the J call TRBJ2-2, with a tentative D call TRBD1 (6 bases). Trimming removed 2 bases at V and 6 bases at J, with 17 bases between. Germline V gene data show CDR1 as SGHRS and CDR2 as YFSETQ. The CDR3 has 16 amino acids. The CDR3 coding sequence is TGCGCCAGCAGCTTTGACAGGCCCTCAGGCTCCGGGGAGCTGTTTTTT. It translates to CASSFDRPSGSGELFF.

The rearrangement joins TRBV7-6 to TRBJ1-5; D possibly corresponds to TRBD1 (5 bases). Germline-derived CDR1 and CDR2 are SGHVS and FNYEAQ. The length of the CDR3 is 14 residues. V was shortened by 5 bases and J by 8 bases, with 16 bases between the two germline ends. This CDR3 reads CASSDSVGGKPQHF. CDR3 DNA: TGTGCCAGCAGCGATTCAGTTGGGGGGAAGCCCCAGCATTTT.

The CDR3 loop reads CASSLGGVTAEQYF. CDR3 nucleotide sequence: TGTGCCAGCAGTTTGGGGGGCGTAACGGCCGAGCAGTACTTC. The genes are TRBV27 and TRBJ2-7; D may correspond to TRBD1 or TRBD2 (6 bases each). Trimming removed 3 bases from V and 6 bases from J, with 15 bases in between. The CDR3 contains 14 residues. From germline, CDR1 is MNHEY and CDR2 SMNVEV (reference sequence).

J is TRBJ2-6 and V is TRBV7-2; D is possibly TRBD1 or TRBD2 (5 bases each). There are 15 residues in the CDR3. V was pared by 5 bases and J by 0 bases, with 8 bases between. The germline gives CDR1 SGHTA, CDR2 FQGNSA. CDR3: CASSVGDSGANVLTF. The DNA for the CDR3 is TGTGCCAGCAGCGTGGGGGACTCTGGGGCCAACGTCCTGACTTTC.

The V gene is TRBV30, the J gene TRBJ2-7, with 7 bases that match TRBD1. Trimming took 2 bases from V and 5 from J; bases not matched to a gene: 3. In germline, CDR1 is GTSNPN, CDR2 SVGIG (reference sequence). This CDR3 comprises 12 residues. CDR3 loop: CAWSLQGNEQYF. The CDR3 DNA reads as TGTGCCTGGAGTTTACAGGGGAACGAGCAGTACTTC.

The chain employs TRBV5-8 and TRBJ2-1; TRBD2 is a possible D gene (6 bases). Germline CDR1 and CDR2: SGHTS and YDEGEE. V was pared by 4 bases and J by 7 bases, with 21 bases between. This CDR3 spans 16 amino acids. The CDR3, as DNA: TGTGCCAGCAGCCTGCGAACTAGCACCCTAGGGAATGAGCAGTTCTTC. Translating it yields CASSLRTSTLGNEQFF.

The chain uses TRBV7-3 and TRBJ2-7; perhaps TRBD2 as D (6 bases). There are 12 residues in the CDR3. Germline assignment: CDR1 SGHTA and CDR2 FQGTGA. The V end lost 2 bases, the J end lost 5 bases, and 7 bases lay between the germline ends. The CDR3 is CASSLSGDEQYF. CDR3 nucleotides: TGTGCCAGCAGCTTATCGGGGGACGAGCAGTACTTC. Full variable domain (outside the CDR3, taken from reference TRBV7-3 and TRBJ2-7): GAGVSQTPSNKVTEKGKYVELRCDPISGHTALYWYRQSLGQGPEFLIYFQGTGAADDSGLPNDRFFAVRPEGSVSTLKIQRTERGDSAVYLCASSLSGDEQYFGPGTRLTVT.

This clone has just a few counts. This chain connects TRBV2 to TRBJ2-1; 12 positions match TRBD1. V trimming: 10 bases; J trimming: 0 bases; junction bases outside the gene matches: 10. This CDR3 spans 17 amino acids. CDR1 is SNHLY, CDR2 FYNNEI, per germline. The CDR3 nucleotides are TGTGCCATCTTAGGGACAGGGGGCCCGAGCTCCTACAATGAGCAGTTCTTC. Translating gives CAILGTGGPSSYNEQFF.

V and J are TRBV27 and TRBJ1-4; D may be TRBD1 (5 bases). Deletions cut 6 bases from V and 4 bases from J, with 9 bases between. Germline values: CDR1 MNHEY, CDR2 SMNVEV (reference sequence). CDR3 length equals 13 residues. CDR3 nucleotide sequence: TGTGCCAGCAGGCCCGACAGTAATGAAAAACTGTTTTTT. Protein product: CASRPDSNEKLFF.

As DNA, the CDR3 is TGTGCCAGCAGTGAAGACAGGAGGGGGAGGGGTGAAGCTTTCTTT. Translating gives CASSEDRRGRGEAFF. The chain employs TRBV2 and TRBJ1-1; a weak D match, TRBD1 (6 bases). The CDR3 covers 15 residues. V lost 1 base, J lost 7 bases, and 16 bases lay in between. CDR1 is SNHLY, CDR2 FYNNEI, per germline.

CDR3 DNA sequence: TGTGCCAGCAGTTTGGCAGGGGGCTTAGCCGGGGAGCTGTTTTTT. Translating gives CASSLAGGLAGELFF. The rearrangement joins TRBV6-5 to TRBJ2-2; 8 bases agree with TRBD1. Germline V gives CDR1 MNHEY, CDR2 SVGAGI. The J segment lost 6 bases and the V segment lost 4 bases, leaving 7 bases of the junction unmatched. The CDR3 has 15 amino acids.

Comment on this clone: Additional DNA sequences in this sample encode the identical CDR3. The V call is TRBV18, the J call TRBJ2-5; D remains unclear. CDR1 is KGHSH, CDR2 LQKENI, per germline. V shed 0 bases and J shed 5 bases, with 4 bases lying between them. The CDR3 covers 12 residues. CDR3 region: CASSPPLETQYF. The DNA of the CDR3 is TGTGCCAGCTCACCACCCCTGGAGACCCAGTACTTC.

This chain links TRBV9 with TRBJ2-3, with 9 bases fitting TRBD1. Trimming at V came to 3 bases and at J to 7 bases, leaving 9 bases not matched to a gene. The CDR3 length is 15 residues. In germline, CDR1 is SGDLS, CDR2 YYNGEE. CDR3 region: CASSERDRERNTQYF. The CDR3 DNA reads as TGTGCCAGCAGCGAACGGGACAGGGAAAGAAATACGCAGTATTTT.

The rearrangement uses TRBV27 and TRBJ2-7; TRBD2 matches 13 bases. J was trimmed by 5 bases and V by 5 bases; bases with no gene match: 9. This CDR3 region has 16 residues. Per the germline V gene, CDR1 is MNHEY and CDR2 is SMNVEV (reference sequence). The CDR3 DNA follows: TGTGCCAGCAGTCATAGACTAGCGGGAGGAACCGACGAGCAGTACTTC. This codes for CASSHRLAGGTDEQYF.

The V and J genes are TRBV6-1 and TRBJ2-1; 7 bases match TRBD1. The CDR3 sequence is 13 residues long. The germline V gene has CDR1 MNHNS and CDR2 SASEGT. With 6 bases clipped from V and 2 bases from J, the junction kept 1 base outside the gene matches. Here the CDR3 DNA reads TGTGCCAGCAGAGGGACAGCCTACAATGAGCAGTTCTTC. It codes for CASRGTAYNEQFF.

The chain employs TRBV5-1 and TRBJ2-7; D is perhaps TRBD1 (6 bases). Germline values: CDR1 SGHRS, CDR2 YFSETQ. The CDR3 runs to 13 residues. The V gene lost 5 bases and the J gene lost 5 bases, with 14 bases spanning the gap. CDR3 bases: TGCGCCAGCAGACGGGACAACACCGACGAGCAGTACTTC. It is translated as CASRRDNTDEQYF.

The chain joins TRBV7-9 to TRBJ2-7; 10 nucleotides line up with TRBD2. J lost 5 bases, V lost 1 base, and 8 bases had no gene match. The CDR3 is 16 residues long. The V gene's germline CDR1 is SEHNR and CDR2 FQNEAQ (reference sequence). CDR3 in DNA: TGTGCCAGCAGCTTAGGGTTAGCGGGAGGTTTCGACGAGCAGTACTTC. Protein product: CASSLGLAGGFDEQYF.

V gene TRBV6-4 combines with J gene TRBJ1-2; D gene unclear. Deletions cut 0 bases from V and 4 bases from J, with 18 bases between. Germline loops: CDR1 MRHNA, CDR2 SNTAGT. This CDR3 is built from 17 residues. The CDR3 DNA reads TGTGCCAGCAGTGACTCGATTGGCTCTGTACGGCCCTATGGCTACACCTTC. This codes for CASSDSIGSVRPYGYTF.

CDR3 DNA: TGTGCCAGCAGTGAACGGTCTAGCGGAAGCACAGATACGCAGTATTTT. Translating it yields CASSERSSGSTDTQYF. The chain couples TRBV6-4 to TRBJ2-3, with 7 bases fitting TRBD2. The CDR3 sequence is 16 residues long. The V and J ends lost 3 bases and 0 bases, in that order; junction bases with no gene match: 6. From germline, CDR1 is MRHNA and CDR2 SNTAGT.

The genes are TRBV7-2 and TRBJ2-7; 10 nucleotides line up with TRBD2. Germline values: CDR1 SGHTA, CDR2 FQGNSA. There are 15 residues in the CDR3. V lost 0 bases, J lost 4 bases, and 3 bases stayed unmatched. CDR3 sequence (DNA): TGTGCCAGCAGCTTAGCCACTAGCGGGAAATACGAGCAGTACTTC. Translation gives CASSLATSGKYEQYF. The whole variable domain, remainder taken from reference TRBV7-2 and TRBJ2-7, is GAGVSQSPSNKVTEKGKDVELRCDPISGHTALYWYRQSLGQGLEFLIYFQGNSAPDKSGLPSDRFSAERTGGSVSTLTIQRTQQEDSAVYLCASSLATSGKYEQYFGPGTRLTVT.

The rearrangement uses TRBV6-5 and TRBJ1-2, with 7 bases matching TRBD1. The CDR3 covers 14 residues. V lost 7 bases and J lost 4; bases outside the gene matches: 9. Germline loops: CDR1 MNHEY, CDR2 SVGAGI. The DNA of the CDR3 is TGTGCCAGCATCCCGGCAGGGGGTGCCTATGGCTACACCTTC. Encoded protein: CASIPAGGAYGYTF.